This T cell receptor beta chain was captured by sequencing in a study of T cells in Graves' hyperthyroidism and ophthalmopathy (dated by TCRdb to about 2019). In the study overall: Peripheral blood samples were taken at initial diagnosis, before any treatment was given. To identify distinguishing TCR V-J signatures, a discovery cohort of 100 or so patients was used, comprising 40 to 45 with Graves' ophthalmopathy and 57 with stable Graves' hyperthyroidism. An independent validation cohort of under 20 hyperthyroidism patients and 17 patients who later progressed to ophthalmopathy tested prospective prediction of ophthalmopathy. The roughly 99 discovery patients were divided at random into training and test sets in a 7:3 ratio. Thyroid tissue and blood T-cell repertoires from about six Graves' hyperthyroidism patients were also compared in the study. Following sampling, methimazole starting at 30 mg daily was given to hyperthyroidism patients, and high-dose intravenous methylprednisolone was given to ophthalmopathy patients. The paper reports TCR Vbeta CDR3 sequencing of roughly 140 peripheral blood samples: approximately 41 ophthalmopathy, 75 to 80 hyperthyroidism and 17 progressor patients. Summary of the overall study and its limitations: Blood samples also contained most of the expanded thyroid clonotypes (frequency above 0.001), which suggests that blood repertoires may reflect thyroid immune responses. In validation, the model predicted progression to ophthalmopathy a median of about 6.5 months before onset, with about 70% sensitivity and 72.22% specificity. No statistical method was used to fix the sample size in advance, and group allocation was not hidden from the investigators. In cross-validation, a model built on a 13 V-J signature told ophthalmopathy apart from stable hyperthyroidism with 87.88% sensitivity and about 81% specificity, and in testing the same model reached 80%/75%.

The TCR beta CDR3 regions were amplified from RNA transcripts. For the first round of RT-PCR on the TCR CDR3, the HTBI primer set was used together with the Qiagen OneStep RT-PCR kit. The libraries were constructed in a second round of multiplex PCR and then size-selected and purified. Sequencing of the libraries was done on an Illumina HiSeq2000 using paired-end 100 bp reads. Per the source publication's procedure: SOAPnuke was used to process the raw data, removing reads that contained adapters or uncalled bases, had a mean Phred below 15, or lacked an exact match to the constant primer or identifier. COPE v1.2.5 was used to merge high-quality paired reads, and clonotypes were defined as unique nucleotide sequences. MiTCR v1.1 was used to align the clonotypes against IMGT TRBV, TRBD and TRBJ reference segments. Analysis was restricted to V-J combinations with a frequency above 0.0001, which covered about 99% of repertoires. The TCS score was defined as F50 (clonal expansion) divided by E x V (chaos), with BLOSUM62-based TCRdist calculated between CDR3 peptides within each V-J. Welch's t-statistics and random forest reduced roughly 540 V-J features to 10 to 15, which were used in a naive Bayes classifier (R e1071). The similarity between thyroid and blood repertoires was quantified using the Morisita-Horn index. TCRdb trimmed the raw reads at Q25, called clones with MiXCR and kept productive beta chains. Rows matching on CDR3 protein sequence are summarized as one entry with the most common DNA and genes. The V and J calls were not made by the authors but by TCRdb's processing. This sample gives roughly 800,000 distinct CDR3 sequences in total; 38% of them show up just once. Of the sample, around 10% falls within the top ten clones.

Taken from cysteine to phenylalanine, the CDR3 has 14 residues. Only the CDR3 part of the read is kept: 42 bases, read in frame from the first base. The germline V gene encodes CDR1 SGHTA and CDR2 FQGNSA. The V and J ends are trimmed by 5 bases and 1 base, leaving 9 bases between them. Ten or more counts support this clonotype. There is no known antigen for this receptor. The record has no base qualities; no much larger clone is one base away. A patient counted as having stable Graves' hyperthyroidism if no progression to ophthalmopathy occurred over 18 months of follow-up. Hyperthyroidism patients were aged 18 to 65 years and newly diagnosed, with disease duration of less than 2 months. Patients with uncontrolled infections, other autoimmune diseases, pregnancy or lactation were excluded. Diagnoses were based on clinical symptoms, serum thyroxine and TRAb, thyroid ultrasound and orbital computed tomography. PBMCs were isolated from 7.5 to 10 ml of fresh peripheral blood by Ficoll-Paque density gradient centrifugation. Trizol reagent was used to extract total RNA, and RNA quality was then checked on an Agilent 2100 Bioanalyzer.

Recombination linked TRBV7-2 to TRBJ1-5; the D gene is unclear. Sequenced: blood. The sequence was collected from a man younger than 35 with Graves' hyperthyroidism. The DNA sequence is TGTGCCAGCAGCCGGCCCGGGAGCAATCAGCCCCAGCATTTT. Its protein product is CASSRPGSNQPQHF.